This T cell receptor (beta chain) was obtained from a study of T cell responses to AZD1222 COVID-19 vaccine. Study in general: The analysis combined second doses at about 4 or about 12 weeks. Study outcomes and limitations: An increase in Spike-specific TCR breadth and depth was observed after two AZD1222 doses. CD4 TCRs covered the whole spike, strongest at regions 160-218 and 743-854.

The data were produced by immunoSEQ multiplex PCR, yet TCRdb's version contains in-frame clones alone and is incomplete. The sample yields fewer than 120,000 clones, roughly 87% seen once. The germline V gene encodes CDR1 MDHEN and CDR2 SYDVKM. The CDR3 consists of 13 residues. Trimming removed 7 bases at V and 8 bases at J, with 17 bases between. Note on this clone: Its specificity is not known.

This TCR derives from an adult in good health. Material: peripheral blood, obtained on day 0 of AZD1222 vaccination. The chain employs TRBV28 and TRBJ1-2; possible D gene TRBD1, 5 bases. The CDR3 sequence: CASTPGGTGGYTF. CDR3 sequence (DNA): TGTGCCAGCACCCCGGGGGGGACGGGGGGCTACACCTTC.